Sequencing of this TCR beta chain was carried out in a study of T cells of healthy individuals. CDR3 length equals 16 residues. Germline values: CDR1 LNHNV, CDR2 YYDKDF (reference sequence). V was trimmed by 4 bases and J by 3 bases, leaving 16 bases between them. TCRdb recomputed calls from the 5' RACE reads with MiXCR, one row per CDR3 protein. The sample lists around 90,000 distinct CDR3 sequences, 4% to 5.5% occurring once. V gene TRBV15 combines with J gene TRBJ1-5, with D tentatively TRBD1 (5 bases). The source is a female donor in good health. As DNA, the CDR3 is TGTGCCACCAGCAATGGGGGAGCTTCTAACAATCAGCCCCAGCATTTT. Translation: CATSNGGASNNQPQHF.